The 26 T cell receptor beta chains listed next were all sequenced from one sample in a study of T cells after yellow fever vaccination (dated by TCRdb to about 2019). The library was prepared using 5' RACE. Sequencing was carried out with an Illumina NovaSeq 6000. TCRdb itself trimmed the public reads at Q25 with fastp, ran MiXCR and retained productive beta chains. Rows with a matching CDR3 protein are joined into one entry that keeps the most common DNA and genes. The sample table records about 310,000 distinct CDR3 sequences; around 4% of these occur just once. The ten largest account for around 24% of the sample. The treatment or condition label of this sample denotes: live attenuated yellow fever vaccine strain. Material: PBMCs, obtained on the day of the yellow fever booster vaccination. These receptors were obtained from a man between 18 and 35 years old who received the YFV17D yellow fever vaccine.

This clonotype came up a few times. The V gene is TRBV6-6, the J gene TRBJ1-2; no clear D gene. The CDR3 length is 14 residues. The germline V gene has CDR1 MNHNY and CDR2 SVGAGI (reference sequence). The V end lost 2 bases, the J end lost 8 bases, and 15 bases lay between the germline ends. In DNA form, the CDR3 reads TGTGCCAGCAGTTACCCGGACGACCTGGGCGGCTACACCTTC. Translating gives CASSYPDDLGGYTF.

The rearrangement links TRBV5-1 to TRBJ2-7, with a possible D match to TRBD1 (6 bases). The CDR3 consists of 14 residues. The germline V and J ends were trimmed by 0 bases and 5 bases, with 12 bases remaining between them. Germline V CDR1 and CDR2: SGHRS, YFSETQ. DNA of the CDR3: TGCGCCAGCAGCTTGGGTCAGGGGTGGGACGAGCAGTACTTC. This encodes CASSLGQGWDEQYF.

There are many counts of this clonotype. The gene calls are TRBV9 and TRBJ2-7; TRBD1 aligns across 7 bases. Germline V gives CDR1 SGDLS, CDR2 YYNGEE. Trimming removed 0 bases from V and 5 bases from J; junction bases left unmatched: 8. CDR3 size: 15 residues. This CDR3 is CASSVGHTGVHEQYF. In nucleotides, the CDR3 is TGTGCCAGCAGCGTAGGACATACAGGGGTCCACGAGCAGTACTTC.

This clonotype was seen at least ten times. The chain recombines TRBV7-9 with TRBJ2-2; TRBD2 might be the D (6 bases). Trimming removed 2 bases at V and 0 bases at J, with 13 bases between. In germline, CDR1 is SEHNR, CDR2 FQNEAQ (reference sequence). The CDR3 totals 17 residues. DNA for the CDR3: TGTGCCAGCAGCTTACCGCCCCGACTAGCGAACACCGGGGAGCTGTTTTTT. This sequence encodes CASSLPPRLANTGELFF.

This clonotype was counted only a few times. The V gene is TRBV20-1, the J gene TRBJ2-4; 9 bases map to TRBD2. J lost 7 bases, V lost 3 bases, and 22 bases had no gene match. Germline-derived CDR1 and CDR2 are DFQATT and SNEGSKA (reference sequence). This CDR3 spans 19 amino acids. CDR3 DNA: TGCAGTGCTAGCCATCAAAAAACGCGGGGGGGGTTCCCAAGGAACATTCAGTACTTC. Translating gives CSASHQKTRGGFPRNIQYF.

The chain joins TRBV7-2 to TRBJ1-2; D perhaps matches TRBD1 (6 bases). Germline CDR1 SGHTA, CDR2 FQGNSA. The V end was cut by 3 bases, the J end by 7 bases, with 24 bases between. CDR3 length: 17 amino acids. The CDR3 here is CASSFDFPGVSQRGYTF. In DNA form, the CDR3 reads TGTGCCAGCAGCTTCGATTTCCCAGGGGTGTCGCAGCGTGGCTACACCTTC.

This clonotype was recorded a few times. The V gene is TRBV28, the J gene TRBJ2-1, with 10 bases matching TRBD2. The ends lost 4 bases at V and 8 bases at J; junction bases unmatched: 5. CDR1 is MDHEN, CDR2 SYDVKM, per germline. This CDR3 is built from 14 residues. DNA of the CDR3: TGTGCCAGCAGTTCCCGGACTAGCGGAGATGAGCAGTTCTTC. Its protein product is CASSSRTSGDEQFF.

This chain connects TRBV19 to TRBJ1-5; the D is unclear. Looked up from germline, CDR1 is LNHDA and CDR2 is SQIVND (reference sequence). This CDR3 contains 16 residues. Trimming shortened V by 2 bases and J by 0 bases, and 11 bases separated the two germline ends. The CDR3 coding sequence is TGTGCCAGTAGTATAATAGGAGATTATAGCAATCAGCCCCAGCATTTT. Its protein product is CASSIIGDYSNQPQHF. Filled out from reference TRBV19 and TRBJ1-5, the complete variable domain reads DGGITQSPKYLFRKEGQNVTLSCEQNLNHDAMYWYRQDPGQGLRLIYYSQIVNDFQKGDIAEGYSVSREKKESFPLTVTSAQKNPTAFYLCASSIIGDYSNQPQHFGDGTRLSIL.

The CDR3, as DNA: TGTGCCAGCAGCTTGCTGGGGACTAGCGGCTACAATGAGCAGTTCTTC. Protein sequence: CASSLLGTSGYNEQFF. The chain recombines TRBV7-6 with TRBJ2-1, with 11 bases matching TRBD2. The CDR3 is 16 amino acids. Germline V gives CDR1 SGHVS, CDR2 FNYEAQ. J gave up 3 bases and V 3 bases, and 4 bases lay outside the gene matches.

V is TRBV7-9 and J is TRBJ2-5; D is undetermined. Germline V gene data show CDR1 as SEHNR and CDR2 as FQNEAQ (reference sequence). This CDR3 is 15 amino acids long. Trimming stripped 5 bases from V and 5 bases from J, with 18 bases between. In DNA, the CDR3 is TGTGCCAGCAGCCAAAAGGGCTCAGGCTTCGAGACCCAGTACTTC. Amino acids: CASSQKGSGFETQYF. The full variable domain, its missing parts supplied by reference TRBV7-9 and TRBJ2-5, is DTGVSQNPRHKITKRGQNVTFRCDPISEHNRLYWYRQTLGQGPEFLTYFQNEAQLEKSRLLSDRFSAERPKGSFSTLEIQRTEQGDSAMYLCASSQKGSGFETQYFGPGTRLLVL.

This clonotype was seen at least ten times. The chain joins TRBV6-5 to TRBJ2-3; no clear D gene. The CDR3 is 14 residues long. From germline, CDR1 is MNHEY and CDR2 SVGAGI. The germline V and J ends were trimmed by 6 bases and 1 base, with 11 bases remaining between them. CDR3 in DNA: TGTGCCAGCAGAACAGACCTAGGCACAGATACGCAGTATTTT. Protein sequence: CASRTDLGTDTQYF.

The chain links TRBV18 to TRBJ1-1; D call uncertain. The CDR3 totals 17 residues. The V gene lost 4 bases and the J gene lost 1 base, with 19 bases spanning the gap. CDR1 KGHSH and CDR2 LQKENI come from the germline V gene. The CDR3 coding sequence is TGTGCCAGCTCACGACGTGCGGGCCGGGGTACGAACACTGAAGCTTTCTTT. It specifies CASSRRAGRGTNTEAFF.

The sample holds many counts of this clonotype. J is TRBJ1-2 and V is TRBV6-5; D not certain. The V gene's germline CDR1 is MNHEY and CDR2 SVGAGI. The V end was cut by 2 bases, the J end by 8 bases, with 15 bases between. This CDR3 contains 14 residues. The CDR3 coding sequence is TGTGCCAGCAGTTACGATAGGGCCAGATCCGGCTACACCTTC. Its protein product is CASSYDRARSGYTF.

This clonotype has a handful of counts. The rearrangement links TRBV6-6 to TRBJ2-3; D is perhaps TRBD2 (5 bases). V was clipped by 2 bases and J by 2 bases, with 11 bases between them. Germline CDR1 and CDR2: MNHNY and SVGAGI (reference sequence). The CDR3 spans 15 residues. CDR3 sequence reads: CASSYPTSLTDTQYF. The CDR3 nucleotides read TGTGCCAGCAGTTACCCCACTAGTCTCACAGATACGCAGTATTTT.

The chain combines TRBV29-1 with TRBJ1-3, with unresolved D. V was clipped by 7 bases and J by 0 bases, with 13 bases between them. The CDR3 has 14 amino acids. Germline values: CDR1 SQVTM, CDR2 ANQGSEA. CDR3 residues: CSARVGSSGNTIYF. The DNA of the CDR3 is TGCAGCGCCCGAGTGGGGAGCTCTGGAAACACCATATATTTT. The full variable domain, its missing parts supplied by reference TRBV29-1 and TRBJ1-3, is SAVISQKPSRDICQRGTSLTIQCQVDSQVTMMFWYRQQPGQSLTLIATANQGSEATYESGFVIDKFPISRPNLTFSTLTVSNMSPEDSSIYLCSARVGSSGNTIYFGEGSWLTVV.

Notes on this clonotype: With a much larger clone just one base away, this may be a read error. The CDR3 region has the DNA TGTGCCAGCAGTCCCCGGCGGGCAGGGAACACCGGGGACCTGTTTTTT. Amino acids: CASSPRRAGNTGDLFF. V gene TRBV6-1 combines with J gene TRBJ2-2, with D tentatively TRBD1 or TRBD2 (5 bases each). This CDR3 comprises 16 residues. CDR1 and CDR2 (germline): MNHNS, SASEGT.

This clonotype was observed many times. This chain joins TRBV2 and TRBJ2-7, with D tentatively TRBD2 (5 bases). CDR3 length: 12 amino acids. In germline, CDR1 is SNHLY, CDR2 FYNNEI. Trimming cost V 7 bases and J 6 bases, with 13 bases left between them. CDR3 sequence: CASKGVVSEQYF. The CDR3 DNA reads as TGTGCCAGCAAGGGAGTGGTCAGCGAGCAGTACTTC.

In this sample, this clonotype turned up many times. The chain combines TRBV20-1 with TRBJ2-2; D ambiguous. V gave up 3 bases and J gave up 4 bases, with 9 bases separating them. The CDR3 sequence is 13 residues long. Germline CDR1 reads DFQATT; CDR2 reads SNEGSKA (reference sequence). The CDR3 region has the DNA TGCAGTGCTAGTTCGGACCGCACCGGGGAGCTGTTTTTT. As protein: CSASSDRTGELFF.

In its sample, this clonotype was seen many times. The V and J genes are TRBV7-8 and TRBJ2-1, with 9 bases that match TRBD2. Trimming removed 5 bases from V and 6 bases from J; junction bases left unmatched: 8. Germline V gene lookup returns CDR1 SGHVS and CDR2 FQNEAQ. The CDR3 is 15 amino acids. The CDR3, as DNA: TGTGCCAGCAGCAACGAGCGGGGGGCTTTCAATGAGCAGTTCTTC. As protein: CASSNERGAFNEQFF.

This clonotype was counted at least ten times. This chain uses TRBV5-1 with TRBJ2-5; D uncertain. The CDR3 length is 11 residues. Germline values: CDR1 SGHRS, CDR2 YFSETQ. Between the trimmed V and J ends, which lost 3 bases and 5 bases, there was a span of 5 bases. The CDR3: CASSWAETQYF. DNA for the CDR3: TGCGCCAGCAGCTGGGCGGAGACCCAGTACTTC.

This clonotype was detected a few times. The chain combines TRBV28 with TRBJ1-2, with D possibly TRBD1 on 6 matching bases. V was clipped by 8 bases and J by 5 bases, with 21 bases between them. The CDR3 covers 15 residues. Per germline, CDR1 MDHEN and CDR2 SYDVKM. This CDR3 is CASQDRRSSVYGYTF. Here the CDR3 DNA reads TGTGCCAGCCAAGACAGGCGCTCTTCCGTTTATGGCTACACCTTC.

This clonotype was detected ten times or more. The V call is TRBV5-1, the J call TRBJ2-2; 11 bases are a match to TRBD1. The CDR3 loop spans 16 amino acids. Germline-derived CDR1 and CDR2 are SGHRS and YFSETQ. With V trimmed by 4 bases and J by 4 bases, 6 bases remained unmatched. The CDR3 region has the DNA TGCGCCAGCAGCGATTTTGGGACAGGGGGCACCGGGGAGCTGTTTTTT. Protein product: CASSDFGTGGTGELFF.

This clonotype has more than one count but fewer than ten. The chain is built from TRBV4-2 and TRBJ1-2; 9 nucleotides line up with TRBD1. V shed 5 bases and J 3 bases; nucleotides not matched to a gene: 10. This CDR3 is 16 amino acids long. The germline gives CDR1 LGHNA, CDR2 YNFKEQ. The CDR3 spells CASSYIRTGADYGYTF. CDR3 DNA sequence: TGTGCCAGCAGCTACATTCGGACAGGGGCGGACTATGGCTACACCTTC.

The chain is built from TRBV12-3 or TRBV12-4 and TRBJ2-2, with TRBD1 as a possible D gene (5 bases). This CDR3 is built from 16 residues. Trimming removed 5 bases from V and 0 bases from J, with 13 bases in between. The CDR3 is CASSPLTVPNTGELFF. In DNA, the CDR3 is TGTGCCAGCAGTCCCCTGACAGTACCGAACACCGGGGAGCTGTTTTTT.

This clonotype was picked up a small number of times. The chain couples TRBV7-9 to TRBJ1-5, with 8 bases matching TRBD1. Germline CDR1 and CDR2: SEHNR and FQNEAQ (reference sequence). This CDR3 is 14 amino acids long. The J segment lost 9 bases and the V segment lost 5 bases, leaving 9 bases of the junction unmatched. The CDR3 spells CASSKGQGDWPQHF. In DNA form, the CDR3 reads TGTGCCAGCAGCAAAGGACAGGGCGATTGGCCCCAGCATTTT.

The chain combines TRBV20-1 with TRBJ2-7; 7 bases agree with TRBD1. The CDR3 spans 11 residues. The V gene's germline CDR1 is DFQATT and CDR2 SNEGSKA (reference sequence). After removal of 6 bases from V and 5 bases from J, the junction contained 4 bases not matched to a gene. CDR3 loop: CSAVQGNEQYV. The CDR3 nucleotides read TGCAGTGCCGTACAGGGGAACGAGCAGTACGTC.